These 27 T cell receptor beta chains were sequenced from one sample in a study of T cells after yellow fever vaccination. TCRdb independently ran MiXCR on the 5' RACE reads; one entry per CDR3 protein. The sample lists around 47,000 distinct CDR3 sequences; about 6.8% were seen once. The source material was CD8+ T cells not binding an NS4B(214-222) dextramer, sorted from PBMCs, sampled 45 days after the yellow fever booster vaccination. All receptors come from a man younger than 45 who received the YFV17D yellow fever vaccine.

This clonotype was observed at least ten times. The chain has TRBV29-1 and TRBJ2-7; 12 bases are shared with TRBD2. CDR3 length equals 14 residues. In germline, CDR1 is SQVTM, CDR2 ANQGSEA. V was pared by 4 bases and J by 4 bases, with 5 bases of the junction left unmatched. CDR3 sequence reads: CSVAVLAGGYEQYF. The CDR3 coding sequence is TGCAGCGTTGCCGTTCTAGCGGGAGGGTACGAGCAGTACTTC.

V is TRBV28 and J is TRBJ2-7; 8 positions match TRBD1. Trimming cost V 7 bases and J 3 bases; bases outside gene matches: 8. Per germline, CDR1 MDHEN and CDR2 SYDVKM. The CDR3 extends over 14 amino acids. CDR3 sequence reads: CASKDRDGSYEQYF. The CDR3 DNA sequence: TGTGCCAGCAAGGACAGGGATGGCAGCTACGAGCAGTACTTC.

This clonotype was recorded at least ten times. CDR3 in amino acids: CASSLGPGEQYF. For the CDR3, the DNA is TGTGCCAGCAGTTTAGGGCCCGGCGAGCAGTACTTC. The gene calls are TRBV27 and TRBJ2-7; no clear D. Germline loops: CDR1 MNHEY, CDR2 SMNVEV (reference sequence). The length of the CDR3 is 12 residues. V lost 2 bases, J lost 6 bases, and 8 bases lay in between.

This clonotype occurred many times. V gene TRBV4-3 combines with J gene TRBJ2-7; TRBD1 agrees at 9 bases. Germline V gene lookup returns CDR1 LGHNA and CDR2 YSLEER. V was pared by 1 base and J by 1 base, with 2 bases of the junction left unmatched. The CDR3 loop spans 15 amino acids. CDR3 in amino acids: CASSQGTGVSYEQYF. The CDR3 DNA is TGCGCCAGCAGCCAAGGGACAGGGGTGTCCTACGAGCAGTACTTC.

This clonotype was counted only a few times. The chain uses TRBV7-6 and TRBJ2-1; 9 bases map to TRBD1. CDR1 and CDR2 (germline): SGHVS, FNYEAQ. The CDR3 has 17 amino acids. J lost 8 bases, V lost 1 base, and 12 bases had no gene match. The CDR3 is CASSLGWADRGDYEQFF. The CDR3 DNA is TGTGCCAGCAGCTTAGGTTGGGCGGACAGGGGAGATTATGAGCAGTTCTTC.

This clonotype came up many times. V is TRBV4-3 and J is TRBJ2-7, with a possible D match to TRBD1 (5 bases). Per germline, CDR1 LGHNA and CDR2 YSLEER. V was shortened by 3 bases and J by 2 bases, with 14 bases between the two germline ends. The CDR3 is made up of 15 amino acids. The DNA for the CDR3 is TGCGCCAGCAGCCAGGCAAGTGACAGCGCCTACGAGCAGTACTTC. Protein product: CASSQASDSAYEQYF.

This clonotype was recorded many times. This chain uses TRBV7-6 with TRBJ2-7; tentatively, D is TRBD1 (6 bases). V lost 6 bases to trimming and J lost 6 bases, with 21 bases between them. Germline V gene lookup returns CDR1 SGHVS and CDR2 FNYEAQ. The CDR3 is 15 amino acids. CDR3 in DNA: TGTGCCAGCAGTACGACGGACAGTCTTATCGCCGAGCAGTACTTC. It codes for CASSTTDSLIAEQYF.

This clonotype was detected only a few times. CDR3 nucleotide sequence: TGTGCCAGCAGCTTAAGCGGGATCTTCTATGAGCAGTTCTTC. As protein: CASSLSGIFYEQFF. The chain recombines TRBV7-8 with TRBJ2-1; 7 positions agree with TRBD2. J lost 8 bases, V lost 2 bases, and 6 bases had no gene match. Germline lookup yields CDR1 SGHVS and CDR2 FQNEAQ. The CDR3 has 14 amino acids.

This clonotype was detected ten times or more. The rearrangement joins TRBV27 to TRBJ2-7; TRBD1 aligns across 7 bases. This CDR3 is built from 14 residues. CDR1 and CDR2 from the germline V gene are MNHEY and SMNVEV (reference sequence). V shed 7 bases and J 2 bases; nucleotides not matched to a gene: 8. Here the CDR3 reads CASTLPQGAYEQYF. CDR3 nucleotides: TGTGCCAGCACCCTGCCCCAGGGGGCCTACGAGCAGTACTTC.

This clonotype showed up many times. The rearrangement links TRBV5-1 to TRBJ1-6; D not certain. Deletions cut 4 bases from V and 5 bases from J, with 4 bases between. This CDR3 region has 12 residues. The germline V gene encodes CDR1 SGHRS and CDR2 YFSETQ. The CDR3 loop reads CASSGDNSPLHF. In DNA, the CDR3 is TGCGCCAGCAGCGGAGATAATTCACCCCTCCACTTT.

With regard to this clonotype: A much larger clonotype is one base distant, so this may be a read error. The V gene is TRBV14, the J gene TRBJ2-1; D is possibly TRBD2 (5 bases). The CDR3 is 16 amino acids. The germline gives CDR1 SGHDN, CDR2 FVKESK. CDR3 sequence: CASRQVLAGEYNEQFF. The DNA of the CDR3 is TGTGCCAGCAGACAAGTTCTCGCGGGCGAATACAATGAGCAGTTCTTC.

This clonotype has ten or more counts. The chain couples TRBV6-6 to TRBJ2-3; D is undetermined. The CDR3 is made up of 13 amino acids. Germline-derived CDR1 and CDR2 are MNHNY and SVGAGI (reference sequence). With 6 bases removed from V and 4 bases from J, the gap between germline ends came to 11 bases. In nucleotides, the CDR3 is TGTGCCAGCAGGTTGGGATTGCCAGATACGCAGTATTTT. Its translation: CASRLGLPDTQYF.

This clonotype was picked up a small number of times. The chain links TRBV7-6 to TRBJ2-1, with 7 bases lining up with TRBD2. Germline-derived CDR1 and CDR2 are SGHVS and FNYEAQ. This CDR3 is built from 14 residues. V was pared by 2 bases and J by 7 bases, with 5 bases of the junction left unmatched. CDR3 residues: CASSLWRERNEQFF. The CDR3 DNA reads TGTGCCAGCAGCTTATGGCGGGAGCGTAATGAGCAGTTCTTC.

This clonotype occurred a few times. The chain employs TRBV20-1 and TRBJ2-7; maybe TRBD1 (6 bases). V was cut by 7 bases and J by 2 bases, with 9 bases left in between. This CDR3 region has 11 residues. Germline loops: CDR1 DFQATT, CDR2 SNEGSKA (reference sequence). CDR3 loop: CSVNRAYEQYF. The CDR3 nucleotides read TGCAGTGTCAACAGGGCCTACGAGCAGTACTTC.

Ten or more counts support this clonotype. The chain is built from TRBV7-9 and TRBJ2-7, with D perhaps TRBD2 (5 bases). Germline assignment: CDR1 SEHNR and CDR2 FQNEAQ (reference sequence). The CDR3 covers 13 residues. Trimming left V 5 bases short and J 3 bases short, with 11 bases between. This CDR3 is CASSEGLYYEQYF. The CDR3 bases are TGTGCCAGCAGCGAAGGACTGTACTACGAGCAGTACTTC.

Turning to this clonotype: A much larger clone lies one base from this, so it may be a read error. The V call is TRBV27, the J call TRBJ1-1; tentatively, D is TRBD1 (5 bases). From germline, CDR1 is MNHEY and CDR2 SMNVEV (reference sequence). The CDR3 length is 13 residues. V was cut by 2 bases and J by 5 bases, with 9 bases left in between. The CDR3 DNA reads as TGTGCCAGCAGTTTAGGGACCAGGACTGAAGCTTTCTTT. It encodes CASSLGTRTEAFF.

Only a few counts were recorded for this clonotype. The rearrangement uses TRBV15 and TRBJ2-7; D possibly corresponds to TRBD2 (5 bases). V lost 1 base and J lost 2, with 12 bases in between. Germline loops: CDR1 LNHNV, CDR2 YYDKDF (reference sequence). The length of the CDR3 is 15 residues. This chain's CDR3 is CATSRAMAGTYEQYF. DNA of the CDR3: TGTGCCACCAGCAGAGCCATGGCGGGCACCTACGAGCAGTACTTC.

The J gene is TRBJ2-5, the V gene TRBV7-8, with 7 bases fitting TRBD2. The CDR3 sequence is 17 residues long. Germline trimming cut 5 bases from V and 1 base from J; bases unmatched to any gene: 13. Germline CDR1 SGHVS, CDR2 FQNEAQ. CDR3 loop: CASSPAVGDYLQETQYF. The CDR3 DNA follows: TGTGCCAGCAGCCCCGCGGTGGGGGACTATCTCCAAGAGACCCAGTACTTC.

This clonotype came up many times. This sequence joins TRBV7-2 and TRBJ2-7; maybe TRBD1 (6 bases). The V end was cut by 7 bases, the J end by 4 bases, with 20 bases between. Germline CDR1 and CDR2: SGHTA and FQGNSA. This CDR3 spans 15 amino acids. CDR3: CASNPRGPFWYEQYF. The CDR3 coding sequence is TGTGCCAGCAACCCCAGGGGACCCTTCTGGTACGAGCAGTACTTC. Variable domain in full (rest from reference TRBV7-2 and TRBJ2-7): GAGVSQSPSNKVTEKGKDVELRCDPISGHTALYWYRQSLGQGLEFLIYFQGNSAPDKSGLPSDRFSAERTGGSVSTLTIQRTQQEDSAVYLCASNPRGPFWYEQYFGPGTRLTVT.

This clonotype was counted many times. The rearrangement uses TRBV7-2 and TRBJ2-2, with D uncertain. Trimming took 5 bases from V and 1 from J, leaving 5 bases between them. The germline V gene has CDR1 SGHTA and CDR2 FQGNSA. The CDR3 covers 13 residues. The CDR3 DNA follows: TGTGCCAGCAGCCCTATGAACACCGGGGAGCTGTTTTTT. Translated: CASSPMNTGELFF. Complete variable domain (other parts from reference TRBV7-2 and TRBJ2-2): GAGVSQSPSNKVTEKGKDVELRCDPISGHTALYWYRQSLGQGLEFLIYFQGNSAPDKSGLPSDRFSAERTGGSVSTLTIQRTQQEDSAVYLCASSPMNTGELFFGEGSRLTVL.

This clonotype was seen many times. The chain carries TRBV7-3 and TRBJ2-1, with D possibly being TRBD1 (6 bases). The CDR3 has 17 residues. CDR1 and CDR2 (germline): SGHTA, FQGTGA. The V and J ends lost 1 base and 2 bases respectively, with 15 bases between them. CDR3 protein: CASSLIQGDPAYNEQFF. The CDR3 DNA reads as TGTGCCAGCAGCTTAATACAGGGAGACCCAGCCTACAATGAGCAGTTCTTC.

This clonotype was seen at least ten times. The genes are TRBV29-1 and TRBJ2-7; possible D gene TRBD2, 7 bases. V lost 4 bases, J lost 0 bases, and 19 bases lay in between. The CDR3 is 16 amino acids. CDR1 and CDR2 from the germline V gene are SQVTM and ANQGSEA. The CDR3 protein is CSVGLGGRPDSYEQYF. CDR3 in DNA: TGCAGCGTTGGGTTGGGGGGGCGGCCAGACTCCTACGAGCAGTACTTC.

The chain carries TRBV6-5 and TRBJ1-5, with 9 bases aligning to TRBD1. The CDR3 loop spans 16 amino acids. CDR1 is MNHEY and CDR2 is SVGAGI in the germline V gene. The V and J ends lost 0 bases and 6 bases, in that order; junction bases with no gene match: 6. This CDR3 reads CASSYSVGTGSQPQHF. The CDR3 DNA follows: TGTGCCAGCAGTTACTCGGTCGGGACAGGGTCTCAGCCCCAGCATTTT.

This clonotype showed up many times. The V gene is TRBV27, the J gene TRBJ2-7, with D unresolved. There are 14 residues in the CDR3. V was shortened by 2 bases and J by 0 bases, with 8 bases between the two germline ends. Germline V gene lookup returns CDR1 MNHEY and CDR2 SMNVEV (reference sequence). The CDR3 sequence is CASSLGQFSYEQYF. In DNA, the CDR3 is TGTGCCAGCAGTTTAGGGCAGTTCTCCTACGAGCAGTACTTC.

This clonotype was counted at least ten times. This chain links TRBV15 with TRBJ1-1; D call uncertain. The CDR3 is 13 residues long. V was cut by 0 bases and J by 6 bases, with 8 bases left in between. Germline CDR1 LNHNV, CDR2 YYDKDF (reference sequence). CDR3 loop: CATSRDIGSEAFF. For the CDR3, the DNA is TGTGCCACCAGCAGAGATATTGGGTCTGAAGCTTTCTTT. Full variable domain (outside the CDR3, taken from reference TRBV15 and TRBJ1-1): DAMVIQNPRYQVTQFGKPVTLSCSQTLNHNVMYWYQQKSSQAPKLLFHYYDKDFNNEADTPDNFQSRRPNTSFCFLDIRSPGLGDTAMYLCATSRDIGSEAFFGQGTRLTVV.

The chain recombines TRBV19 with TRBJ2-7; TRBD2 matches 8 bases. The trim removed 2 bases at V and 3 bases at J, leaving 9 bases unmatched. Germline assignment: CDR1 LNHDA and CDR2 SQIVND (reference sequence). There are 16 residues in the CDR3. CDR3 protein: CASSISWTSSHYEQYF. CDR3 nucleotide sequence: TGTGCCAGTAGTATAAGTTGGACTAGCTCCCACTACGAGCAGTACTTC.

This clonotype came up many times. The chain is built from TRBV19 and TRBJ1-5; D is unclear. Germline V gives CDR1 LNHDA, CDR2 SQIVND (reference sequence). The CDR3 runs 12 residues. Between the trimmed V and J ends, which lost 1 base and 7 bases, there was a span of 5 bases. The CDR3 sequence: CASSIGRQPQHF. CDR3 nucleotides: TGTGCCAGTAGTATAGGACGACAGCCCCAGCATTTT.